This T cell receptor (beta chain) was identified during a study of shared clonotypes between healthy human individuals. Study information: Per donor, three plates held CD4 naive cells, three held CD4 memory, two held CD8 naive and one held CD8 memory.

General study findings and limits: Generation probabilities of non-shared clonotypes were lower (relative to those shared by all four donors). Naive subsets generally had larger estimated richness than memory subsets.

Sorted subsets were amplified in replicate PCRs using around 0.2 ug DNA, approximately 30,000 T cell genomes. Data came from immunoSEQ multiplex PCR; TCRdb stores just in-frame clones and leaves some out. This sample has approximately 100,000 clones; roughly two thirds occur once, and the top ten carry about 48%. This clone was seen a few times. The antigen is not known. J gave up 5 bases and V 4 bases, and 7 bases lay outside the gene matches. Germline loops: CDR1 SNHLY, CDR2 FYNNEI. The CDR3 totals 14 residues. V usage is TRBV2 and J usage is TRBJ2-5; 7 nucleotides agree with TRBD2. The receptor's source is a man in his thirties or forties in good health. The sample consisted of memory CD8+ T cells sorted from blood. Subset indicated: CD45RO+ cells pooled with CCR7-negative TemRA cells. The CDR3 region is CASSVGGERETQYF. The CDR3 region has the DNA TGTGCCAGCAGTGTGGGAGGGGAGAGGGAGACCCAGTACTTC. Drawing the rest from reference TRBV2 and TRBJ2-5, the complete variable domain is EPEVTQTPSHQVTQMGQEVILRCVPISNHLYFYWYRQILGQKVEFLVSFYNNEISEKSEIFDDQFSVERPDGSNFTLKIRSTKLEDSAMYFCASSVGGERETQYFGPGTRLLVL.